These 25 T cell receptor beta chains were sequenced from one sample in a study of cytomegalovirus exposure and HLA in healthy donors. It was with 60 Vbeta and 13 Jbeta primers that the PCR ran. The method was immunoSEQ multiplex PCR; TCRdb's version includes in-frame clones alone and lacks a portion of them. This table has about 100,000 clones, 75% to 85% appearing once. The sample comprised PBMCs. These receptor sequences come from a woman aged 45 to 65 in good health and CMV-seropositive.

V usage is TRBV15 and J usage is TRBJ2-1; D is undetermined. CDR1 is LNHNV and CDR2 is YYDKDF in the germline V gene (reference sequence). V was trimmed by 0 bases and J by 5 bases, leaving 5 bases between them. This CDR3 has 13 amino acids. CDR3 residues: CATSRDRDNEQFF. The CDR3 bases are TGTGCCACCAGCAGAGATCGGGACAATGAGCAGTTCTTC.

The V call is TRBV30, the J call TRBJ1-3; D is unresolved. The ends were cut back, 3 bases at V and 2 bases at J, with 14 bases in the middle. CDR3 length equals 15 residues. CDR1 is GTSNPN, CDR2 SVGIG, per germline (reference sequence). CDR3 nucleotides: TGTGCCTGGAGGGTCCTGGGCAGTCCTGGAAACACCATATATTTT. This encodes CAWRVLGSPGNTIYF.

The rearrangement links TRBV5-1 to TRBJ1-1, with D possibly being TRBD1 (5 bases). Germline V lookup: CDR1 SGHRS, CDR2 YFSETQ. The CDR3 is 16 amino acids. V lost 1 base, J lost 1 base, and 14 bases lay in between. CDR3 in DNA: TGCGCCAGCAGCTTGAAACCAGGGCCGGGGAACACTGAAGCTTTCTTT. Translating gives CASSLKPGPGNTEAFF.

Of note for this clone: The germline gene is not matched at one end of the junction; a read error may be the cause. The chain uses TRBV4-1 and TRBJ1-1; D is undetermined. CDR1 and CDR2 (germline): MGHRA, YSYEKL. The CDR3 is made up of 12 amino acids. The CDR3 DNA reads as TGTGCCAGCAGCCAAGAACGGGATATATCTTTCTTT. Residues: CASSQERDISFF.

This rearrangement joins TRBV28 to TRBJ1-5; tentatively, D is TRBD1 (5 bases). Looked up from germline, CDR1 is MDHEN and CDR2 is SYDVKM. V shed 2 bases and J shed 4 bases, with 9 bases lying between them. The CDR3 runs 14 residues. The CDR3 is CASSLGAGNQPQHF. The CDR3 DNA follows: TGTGCCAGCAGTTTAGGGGCAGGGAATCAGCCCCAGCATTTT.

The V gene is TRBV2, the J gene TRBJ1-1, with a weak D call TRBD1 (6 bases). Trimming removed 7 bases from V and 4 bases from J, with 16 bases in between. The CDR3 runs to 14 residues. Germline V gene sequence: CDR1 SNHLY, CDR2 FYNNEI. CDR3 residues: CASKGQGGGTEAFF. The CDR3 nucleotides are TGTGCCAGCAAGGGGCAAGGGGGGGGCACTGAAGCTTTCTTT. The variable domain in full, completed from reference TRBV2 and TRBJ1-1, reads EPEVTQTPSHQVTQMGQEVILRCVPISNHLYFYWYRQILGQKVEFLVSFYNNEISEKSEIFDDQFSVERPDGSNFTLKIRSTKLEDSAMYFCASKGQGGGTEAFFGQGTRLTVV.

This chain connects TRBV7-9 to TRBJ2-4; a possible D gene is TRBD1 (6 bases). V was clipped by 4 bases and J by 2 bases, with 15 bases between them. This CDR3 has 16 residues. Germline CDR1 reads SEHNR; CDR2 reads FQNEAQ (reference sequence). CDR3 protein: CASSSGTWDSKNIQYF. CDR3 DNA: TGTGCCAGCAGCTCAGGGACATGGGATTCCAAAAACATTCAGTACTTC.

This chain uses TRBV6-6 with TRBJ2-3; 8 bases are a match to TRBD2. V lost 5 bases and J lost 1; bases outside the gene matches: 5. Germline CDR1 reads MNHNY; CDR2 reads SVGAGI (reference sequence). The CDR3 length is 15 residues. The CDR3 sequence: CASSPGGAGTDTQYF. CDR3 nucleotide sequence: TGTGCCAGCAGTCCCGGGGGGGCTGGCACAGATACGCAGTATTTT.

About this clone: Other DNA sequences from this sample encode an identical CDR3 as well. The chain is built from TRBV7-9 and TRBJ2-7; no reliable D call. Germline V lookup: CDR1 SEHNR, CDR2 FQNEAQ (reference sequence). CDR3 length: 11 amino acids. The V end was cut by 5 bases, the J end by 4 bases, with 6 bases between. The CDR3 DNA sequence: TGTGCCAGCAGCCTGAGGTACGAGCAGTACTTC. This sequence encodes CASSLRYEQYF.

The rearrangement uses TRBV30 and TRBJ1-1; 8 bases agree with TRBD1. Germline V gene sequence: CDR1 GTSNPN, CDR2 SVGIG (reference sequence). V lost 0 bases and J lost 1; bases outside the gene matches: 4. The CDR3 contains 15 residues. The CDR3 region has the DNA TGTGCCTGGAGTGTCCGGACAGGGAAGAACACTGAAGCTTTCTTT. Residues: CAWSVRTGKNTEAFF.

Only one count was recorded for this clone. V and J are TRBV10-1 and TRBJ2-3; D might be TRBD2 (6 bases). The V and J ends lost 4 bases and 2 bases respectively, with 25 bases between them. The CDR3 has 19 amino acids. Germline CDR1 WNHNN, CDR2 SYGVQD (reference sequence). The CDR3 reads CASSGILGTGLFHTDTQYF. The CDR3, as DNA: TGCGCCAGCAGTGGAATTCTCGGGACTGGACTTTTCCACACAGATACGCAGTATTTT.

The CDR3 here is CASSIRLSPTEAFF. CDR3 bases: TGTGCCAGCAGCATTCGACTAAGCCCCACTGAAGCTTTCTTT. V is TRBV5-6 and J is TRBJ1-1; D remains unclear. The V end lost 4 bases, the J end lost 4 bases, and 14 bases lay between the germline ends. Germline CDR1 and CDR2: SGHDT and YYEEEE. CDR3 length equals 14 residues.

The CDR3 spells CASSLADRIDYEQYF. CDR3 sequence (DNA): TGTGCCAGCAGCTTAGCAGACAGGATAGACTACGAGCAGTACTTC. This chain connects TRBV11-2 to TRBJ2-7, with D possibly being TRBD1 (6 bases). The germline V gene encodes CDR1 SGHAT and CDR2 FQNNGV. The V and J ends lost 1 base and 3 bases respectively, with 13 bases between them. There are 15 residues in the CDR3. Full variable domain (outside the CDR3, taken from reference TRBV11-2 and TRBJ2-7): EAGVAQSPRYKIIEKRQSVAFWCNPISGHATLYWYQQILGQGPKLLIQFQNNGVVDDSQLPKDRFSAERLKGVDSTLKIQPAKLEDSAVYLCASSLADRIDYEQYFGPGTRLTVT.

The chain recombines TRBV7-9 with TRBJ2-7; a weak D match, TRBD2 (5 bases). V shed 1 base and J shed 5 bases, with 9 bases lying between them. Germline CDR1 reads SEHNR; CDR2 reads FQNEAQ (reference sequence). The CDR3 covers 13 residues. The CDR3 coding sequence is TGTGCCAGCAGCTTAGGACTAAACGACGAGCAGTACTTC. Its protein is CASSLGLNDEQYF.

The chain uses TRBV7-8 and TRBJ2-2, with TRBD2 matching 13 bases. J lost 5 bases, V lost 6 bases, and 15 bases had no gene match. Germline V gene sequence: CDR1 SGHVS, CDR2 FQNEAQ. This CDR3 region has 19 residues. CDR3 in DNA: TGTGCCAGCAGACGACACCCTACTACTAGCGGGAGGGAGACCGGGGAGCTGTTTTTT. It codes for CASRRHPTTSGRETGELFF.

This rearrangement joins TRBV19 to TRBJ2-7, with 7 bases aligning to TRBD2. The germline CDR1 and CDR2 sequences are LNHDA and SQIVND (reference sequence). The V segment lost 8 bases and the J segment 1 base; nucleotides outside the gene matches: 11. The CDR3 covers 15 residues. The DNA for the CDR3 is TGTGCCAGTCAAGCGGGATGGGAGCCATCCTACGAGCAGTACTTC. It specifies CASQAGWEPSYEQYF.

In nucleotides, the CDR3 is TGTGCCAGCAGCCCGACAGGGGTGGGGGAGACCCAGTACTTC. Residues: CASSPTGVGETQYF. V and J are TRBV7-3 and TRBJ2-5; 8 bases match TRBD1. This CDR3 has 14 residues. From germline, CDR1 is SGHTA and CDR2 FQGTGA. The V segment lost 5 bases and the J segment 5 bases; nucleotides outside the gene matches: 7.

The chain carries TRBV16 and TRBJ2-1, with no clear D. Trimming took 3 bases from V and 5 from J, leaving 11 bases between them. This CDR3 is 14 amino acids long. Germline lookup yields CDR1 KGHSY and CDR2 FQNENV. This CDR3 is CASSHSARDNEQFF. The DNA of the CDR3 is TGTGCCAGCAGCCATTCCGCAAGAGACAATGAGCAGTTCTTC.

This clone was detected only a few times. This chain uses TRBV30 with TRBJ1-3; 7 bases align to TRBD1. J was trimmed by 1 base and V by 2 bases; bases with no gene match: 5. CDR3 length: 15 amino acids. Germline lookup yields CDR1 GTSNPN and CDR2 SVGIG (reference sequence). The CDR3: CAWSTRQGSGNTIYF. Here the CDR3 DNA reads TGTGCCTGGAGTACCCGACAGGGTTCTGGAAACACCATATATTTT.

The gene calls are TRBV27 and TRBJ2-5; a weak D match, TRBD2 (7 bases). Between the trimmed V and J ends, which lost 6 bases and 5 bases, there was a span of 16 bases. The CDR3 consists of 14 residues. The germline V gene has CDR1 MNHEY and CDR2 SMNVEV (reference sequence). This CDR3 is CASSPMRGGETQYF. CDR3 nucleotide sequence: TGTGCCAGCAGCCCTATGAGGGGGGGGGAGACCCAGTACTTC.

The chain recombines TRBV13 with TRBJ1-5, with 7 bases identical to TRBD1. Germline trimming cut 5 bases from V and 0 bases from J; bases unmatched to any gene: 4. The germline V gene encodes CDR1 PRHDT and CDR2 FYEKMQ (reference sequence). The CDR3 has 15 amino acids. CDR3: CASSVGTASNQPQHF. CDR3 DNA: TGTGCCAGCAGCGTTGGGACAGCTAGCAATCAGCCCCAGCATTTT.

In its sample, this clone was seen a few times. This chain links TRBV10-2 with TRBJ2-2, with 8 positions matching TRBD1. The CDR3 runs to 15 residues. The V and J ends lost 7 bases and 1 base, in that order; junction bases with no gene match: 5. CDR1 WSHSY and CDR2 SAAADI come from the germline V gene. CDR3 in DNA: TGCGCCAGCATAACCGGGACAGGGAACACCGGGGAGCTGTTTTTT. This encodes CASITGTGNTGELFF.

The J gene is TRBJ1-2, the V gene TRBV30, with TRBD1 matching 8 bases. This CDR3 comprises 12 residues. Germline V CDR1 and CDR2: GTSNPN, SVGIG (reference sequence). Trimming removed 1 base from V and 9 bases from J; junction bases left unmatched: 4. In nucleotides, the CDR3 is TGTGCCTGGAGTGCACAGGGGGATCGCTACACCTTC. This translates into CAWSAQGDRYTF.

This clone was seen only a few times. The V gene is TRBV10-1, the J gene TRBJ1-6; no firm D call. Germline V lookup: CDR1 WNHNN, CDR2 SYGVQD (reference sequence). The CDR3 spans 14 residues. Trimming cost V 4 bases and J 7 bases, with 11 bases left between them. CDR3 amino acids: CASSGGGRNSPLHF. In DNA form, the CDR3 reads TGCGCCAGCAGTGGTGGAGGACGCAATTCACCCCTCCACTTT.

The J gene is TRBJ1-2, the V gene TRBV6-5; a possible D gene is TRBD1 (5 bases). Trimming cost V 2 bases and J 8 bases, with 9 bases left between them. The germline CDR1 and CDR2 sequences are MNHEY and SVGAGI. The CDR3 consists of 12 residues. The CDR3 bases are TGTGCCAGCAGTTACGGGGGGAGGGGCTACACCTTC. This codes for CASSYGGRGYTF.